A selection of T cell receptor beta chains follows, all from one sample in a study of Graves' ophthalmopathy and Graves' hyperthyroidism. TCRdb ran MiXCR on the multiplex PCR reads and lists one entry per CDR3 protein. The top ten clones hold around 50% of a sample with about 14,000 distinct CDR3 sequences, about 50% of them seen once. Source material: peripheral blood. These receptor sequences come from a woman aged 30 to 39 with Graves' ophthalmopathy. Both conserved end residues are part of each CDR3. A D gene is named only where the DNA matches it firmly. Clone size is given for some rows only: seen once, a few or many times, or a class if the clone is expanded.

j_call	v_call	cdr3_length	d_call	clone_size	cdr3_nt	cdr3_aa
TRBJ2-1	TRBV11-1	14	-	-	TGTGCCAGCAGCGGGGGGATCGGGGGCTGGGGGCAGTTCTTC	CASSGGIGGWGQFF
TRBJ1-3	TRBV7-4	16	TRBD1	few	TGTGCCAGCAGCTTTGGAGGACAGGGTCCTGGAAACACCATATATTTT	CASSFGGQGPGNTIYF
TRBJ2-3	TRBV20-1	13	-	many	TGCAGTGCTAGAGGGACGGGTGCTGATACGCAGTATTTT	CSARGTGADTQYF
TRBJ2-3	TRBV11-2	16	TRBD2	-	TGTGCCAGCAGCCCGCGTTGGCGGGAGGGCACAGATACGCAGTATTTT	CASSPRWREGTDTQYF
TRBJ2-3	TRBV20-1	13	-	few	TGCAGTGCTAGAGCCACGCTAGCTTCTACGCAGTATTTT	CSARATLASTQYF
TRBJ2-7	TRBV30	12	-	many	TGTGCCTGGAAGCGGGTCCTCGGCGAGCAGTACTTC	CAWKRVLGEQYF
TRBJ1-1	TRBV9	14	TRBD1	-	TGTGCCAGCAGCTCCCGGGACAGCTACACTGAAGCTTTCTTT	CASSSRDSYTEAFF
TRBJ1-2	TRBV6-2/TRBV6-3	16	-	-	TGTGCCAGCAGTCACCACCGACAGAGGAGGTGCTACGGCTACACCTTC	CASSHHRQRRCYGYTF
TRBJ2-5	TRBV7-6	15	-	-	TGTGCCAGCAGCGGGGGGGGGACAAATGAAGAGACCCAGTACTTC	CASSGGGTNEETQYF
TRBJ1-2	TRBV7-9	14	TRBD1	many	TGTGCCAGCAGAACGGGACAGGGGGACTATGGCTACACCTTC	CASRTGQGDYGYTF
TRBJ2-3	TRBV20-1	13	-	-	TGCAGTGCTAGGGCCCCAGGACAGGATACGCAGTATTTT	CSARAPGQDTQYF
TRBJ2-7	TRBV20-1	12	TRBD1	many	TGCAGTGCTTTCCGACAGGGCTACGAGCAGTACTTC	CSAFRQGYEQYF
TRBJ1-3	TRBV7-9	11	-	once	TGTGCCAGCAGCCTTGGAAACACCATATATTTT	CASSLGNTIYF